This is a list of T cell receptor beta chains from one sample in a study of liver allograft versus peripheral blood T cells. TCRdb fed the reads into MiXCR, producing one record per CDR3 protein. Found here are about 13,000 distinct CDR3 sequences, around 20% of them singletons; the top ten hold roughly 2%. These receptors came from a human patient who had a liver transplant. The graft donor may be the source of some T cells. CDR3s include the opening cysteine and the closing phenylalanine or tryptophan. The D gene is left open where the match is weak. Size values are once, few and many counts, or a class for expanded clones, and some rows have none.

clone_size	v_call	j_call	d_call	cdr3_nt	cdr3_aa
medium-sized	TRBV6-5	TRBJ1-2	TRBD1	TGTGCCAGCAAGGGGGCGCGTGGCTACACCTTC	CASKGARGYTF
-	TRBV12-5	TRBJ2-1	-	TGTGCTAGTGAGGGACCGGGGCGGAATGAGCAGTTCTTC	CASEGPGRNEQFF
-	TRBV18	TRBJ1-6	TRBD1	TGTGCCAGCTCACCAAACACAGGGGGCCTACGTGGGGATTCACCCCTCCACTTT	CASSPNTGGLRGDSPLHF
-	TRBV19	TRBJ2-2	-	TGTGCCAGTAGCCCGGAGGTAGCGAACACCGGGGAGCTGTTTTTT	CASSPEVANTGELFF
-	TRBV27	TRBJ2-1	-	TGTGCCAGCAGTTTTCATACGAGGAACTCCTACAATGAGCAGTTCTTC	CASSFHTRNSYNEQFF
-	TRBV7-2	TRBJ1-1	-	TGTGCCAGCAGCTTGCAGGGTGTCACTGAAGCTTTCTTT	CASSLQGVTEAFF
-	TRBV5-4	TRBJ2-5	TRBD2	TGTGCCAGCAGTGACCTAGCGGGGAAGGAGACCCAGTACTTC	CASSDLAGKETQYF
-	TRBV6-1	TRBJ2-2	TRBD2	TGTGCCAGCTTTGGGCGGGGGGCCGGGGAGCTGTTTTTT	CASFGRGAGELFF
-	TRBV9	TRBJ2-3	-	TGTGCCAGCAGCGTAGGTAGATTCACAGATACGCAGTATTTT	CASSVGRFTDTQYF
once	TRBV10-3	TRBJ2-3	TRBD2	TGTGCCATCAGTTACGGTGGCGGGGGGGCCCAAGATACGCAGTATTTT	CAISYGGGGAQDTQYF
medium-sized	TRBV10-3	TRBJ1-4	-	TGTGCCATCAGCAGCCGGGGAAACCGTGAAAAACTGTTTTTT	CAISSRGNREKLFF
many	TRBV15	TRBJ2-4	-	TGTGCCACCAGCACGTTAAGACTAGCCAAAAACATTCAGTACTTC	CATSTLRLAKNIQYF
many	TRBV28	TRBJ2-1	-	TGTGCCAGCAGCCTCCCTGCCCTCCGCAATGAGCAGTTCTTC	CASSLPALRNEQFF
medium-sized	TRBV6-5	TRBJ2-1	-	TGTGCCAGCAGTTACGCCTCGGTGGGTGGTATCAATGAGCAGTTCTTC	CASSYASVGGINEQFF
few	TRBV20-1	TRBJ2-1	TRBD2	TGCAGTGCTGGGACTAGCGTTTACAATGAGCAGTTCTTC	CSAGTSVYNEQFF
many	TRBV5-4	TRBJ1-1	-	TGTGCCAGCAGCTTTCAACGATGGACCACTGAAGCTTTCTTT	CASSFQRWTTEAFF
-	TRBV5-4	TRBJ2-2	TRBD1	TGTGCCAGCAGCTTGGGACAGGGGATCGGGGAGCTGTTTTTT	CASSLGQGIGELFF
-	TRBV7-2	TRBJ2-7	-	TGTGCCAGCAGCTTAGGCGGGACAGTCTACGAGCAGTACTTC	CASSLGGTVYEQYF
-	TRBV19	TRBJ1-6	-	TGTGCCAGTAGAACTTACGCGGACAGAGTGGCACCCCTCCACTTT	CASRTYADRVAPLHF
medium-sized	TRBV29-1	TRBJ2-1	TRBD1	TGCAGCGTCCTGGACAGGTCCGACTACAATGAGCAGTTCTTC	CSVLDRSDYNEQFF
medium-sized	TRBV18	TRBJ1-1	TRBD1	TGTGCCAGCTCCAACAGGGGGGGGAACACTGAAGCTTTCTTT	CASSNRGGNTEAFF
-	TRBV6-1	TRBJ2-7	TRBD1	TGTGCCAGCAGCAAAGCCGGGACAGGGTGGGGCGAGCAGTACTTC	CASSKAGTGWGEQYF
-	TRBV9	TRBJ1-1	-	TGTGCCAGCAGCATTACCTCTGGATCTACTGAAGCTTTCTTT	CASSITSGSTEAFF
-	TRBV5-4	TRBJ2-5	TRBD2	TGTGCCAGCAGCCCCGGACTAGCGGGGGGGCCGGAGGAGACCCAGTACTTC	CASSPGLAGGPEETQYF